What follows are 20 T cell receptor beta chains derived from one specimen sequenced in a study of blood T cells in healthy people across ages. The second PCR ran about 6 to 11 cycles with a sample-barcoded 5' primer and J-beta primers. MiXCR was run by TCRdb on the 5' RACE reads, yielding one entry per CDR3 protein. The data show roughly 2 million distinct CDR3 sequences, with approximately 50% seen just once and around 2.1% held by the top ten. The sample was blood. Every receptor here comes from a woman aged 40 to 50 in good health.

This clonotype was seen more than once but under ten times. The rearrangement uses TRBV5-5 and TRBJ1-6, with D unclear. V was shortened by 0 bases and J by 7 bases, with 8 bases between the two germline ends. Per germline, CDR1 SGHKS and CDR2 YYEKEE (reference sequence). The CDR3 length is 14 residues. This CDR3 reads CASSLARSNSPLHF. DNA of the CDR3: TGTGCCAGCAGCTTGGCCAGATCGAATTCACCCCTCCACTTT. Based on the CDR3 plus reference TRBV5-5 and TRBJ1-6, the full variable domain is DAGVTQSPTHLIKTRGQQVTLRCSPISGHKSVSWYQQVLGQGPQFIFQYYEKEERGRGNFPDRFSARQFPNYSSELNVNALLLGDSALYLCASSLARSNSPLHFGNGTRLTVT.

The rearrangement joins TRBV12-3 or TRBV12-4 to TRBJ2-7; D is unresolved. Judging by the DNA end, TRBJ2-5 fits better; the J call may be wrong. The length of the CDR3 is 16 residues. This CDR3 reads CASSFRRRADGETQYF. The CDR3 DNA is TGTGCCAGCAGTTTCCGGCGACGAGCCGATGGGGAGACCCAGTACTTC.

The genes are TRBV4-2 and TRBJ2-4, with D possibly being TRBD1 (6 bases). V lost 2 bases and J 5 bases, leaving 25 bases between the germline ends. Germline V CDR1 and CDR2: LGHNA, YNFKEQ. The CDR3 runs 19 residues. CDR3 residues: CASSQYGWRQGMVENIQYF. The CDR3 region has the DNA TGTGCCAGCAGCCAATACGGATGGCGGCAGGGGATGGTGGAAAACATTCAGTACTTC.

The chain's CDR3 is CASSEWVGNVDTQYF. CDR3 coding DNA: TGTGCCAGCAGTGAATGGGTCGGCAACGTGGATACGCAGTATTTT. The V call is TRBV25-1, the J call TRBJ2-3; D ambiguous. CDR3 size: 15 residues. The V end was cut by 1 base, the J end by 6 bases, with 14 bases between. CDR1 is MGHDK, CDR2 SYGVNS, per germline.

V is TRBV5-1 and J is TRBJ1-2; TRBD1 aligns across 7 bases. Germline assignment: CDR1 SGHRS and CDR2 YFSETQ. V shed 3 bases and J 2 bases; nucleotides not matched to a gene: 7. CDR3 length: 15 amino acids. Here the CDR3 DNA reads TGCGCCAGCAGCTCGAGACAGGGAGAAAACTATGGCTACACCTTC. Protein product: CASSSRQGENYGYTF.

The genes are TRBV6-5 and TRBJ2-1; maybe TRBD2 (6 bases). Trimming took off 6 bases at V and 6 bases at J, with 18 bases between the two ends. CDR1 is MNHEY and CDR2 is SVGAGI in the germline V gene. CDR3 size: 15 residues. CDR3 nucleotides: TGTGCCAGCAGCCGGACGGGGGTCGTGGTCAATGAGCAGTTCTTC. Translated: CASSRTGVVVNEQFF.

This chain links TRBV3-1 with TRBJ2-5; the D call may be TRBD1 or TRBD2 (7 bases each). The CDR3 spans 17 residues. The V end was cut by 6 bases, the J end by 4 bases, with 24 bases between. CDR1 LGHDT and CDR2 YNNKEL come from the germline V gene (reference sequence). The CDR3: CASRSARQGLTRETQYF. In DNA, the CDR3 is TGTGCCAGCAGGTCAGCTAGACAGGGACTAACGAGAGAGACCCAGTACTTC.

The chain's CDR3 is CASSQTSGGAAAYEQYF. The CDR3 nucleotides read TGTGCCAGCAGTCAGACTAGCGGGGGGGCGGCTGCCTACGAGCAGTACTTC. The chain employs TRBV6-1 and TRBJ2-7; 14 positions agree with TRBD2. CDR1 MNHNS and CDR2 SASEGT come from the germline V gene. The V segment lost 5 bases and the J segment 2 bases; nucleotides outside the gene matches: 8. The CDR3 consists of 17 residues.

The chain carries TRBV7-2 and TRBJ2-3; D unclear. With 6 bases removed from V and 0 bases from J, the gap between germline ends came to 10 bases. CDR1 is SGHTA, CDR2 FQGNSA, per germline. The CDR3 runs 14 residues. The CDR3 region has the DNA TGTGCCAGCAGAGTTGAGCCTAGCACAGATACGCAGTATTTT. It specifies CASRVEPSTDTQYF.

This clonotype turned up a few times. This rearrangement joins TRBV7-2 to TRBJ2-3; weak D call: TRBD2 (6 bases). From germline, CDR1 is SGHTA and CDR2 FQGNSA. With 5 bases removed from V and 2 bases from J, the gap between germline ends came to 17 bases. There are 16 residues in the CDR3. The CDR3 sequence is CASSVSRDLYTDTQYF. The CDR3, as DNA: TGTGCCAGCAGCGTAAGCCGGGACTTGTACACAGATACGCAGTATTTT.

The table lists this clonotype with a few counts. This chain links TRBV10-3 with TRBJ2-5; D remains ambiguous. Per the germline V gene, CDR1 is ENHRY and CDR2 is SYGVKD. V was pared by 7 bases and J by 5 bases, with 14 bases between. The CDR3 extends over 13 amino acids. The DNA of the CDR3 is TGTGCCATCACTGGGAAATTGGGGGAGACCCAGTACTTC. Translated: CAITGKLGETQYF.

This clonotype was picked up a small number of times. The chain employs TRBV5-1 and TRBJ2-5; D call uncertain. Trimming removed 4 bases from V and 0 bases from J, with 13 bases in between. CDR3 length equals 15 residues. Germline values: CDR1 SGHRS, CDR2 YFSETQ. CDR3 protein: CASSNLERYQETQYF. CDR3 DNA sequence: TGCGCCAGCAGCAACTTGGAGAGGTACCAAGAGACCCAGTACTTC.

The rearrangement links TRBV6-5 to TRBJ2-1, with 8 bases that match TRBD1. The CDR3 covers 16 residues. CDR1 is MNHEY, CDR2 SVGAGI, per germline. Trimming cost V 5 bases and J 10 bases; bases outside gene matches: 16. The CDR3 coding sequence is TGTGCCAGCAGTCCGGACAGGGTCTCAATTCGATGGGAGCAGTTCTTC. Translating gives CASSPDRVSIRWEQFF.

This rearrangement joins TRBV3-1 to TRBJ2-3; D call uncertain. CDR1 is LGHDT and CDR2 is YNNKEL in the germline V gene (reference sequence). The V end was cut by 0 bases, the J end by 6 bases, with 16 bases between. The CDR3 spans 16 residues. In nucleotides, the CDR3 is TGTGCCAGCAGCCAAGATCTCGTCGGGTTGTCGGATACGCAGTATTTT. It yields the protein CASSQDLVGLSDTQYF.

CDR3 residues: CASSQVGGGPLSEQFF. CDR3 coding DNA: TGTGCCAGCAGCCAAGTCGGCGGGGGGCCTTTGAGTGAGCAGTTCTTC. The V gene is TRBV3-1, the J gene TRBJ2-1, with 8 positions matching TRBD2. The CDR3 loop spans 16 amino acids. V shed 1 base and J 9 bases; nucleotides not matched to a gene: 11. From germline, CDR1 is LGHDT and CDR2 YNNKEL (reference sequence).

J is TRBJ2-1 and V is TRBV28; the match to TRBD2 covers 7 bases. The closer fit of TRBJ2-7 to the DNA end suggests the J call may be wrong. Germline CDR1 MDHEN, CDR2 SYDVKM. The CDR3 runs 16 residues. This CDR3 is CASSLAGEGSYNEQYF. The CDR3 coding sequence is TGTGCCAGCAGTTTAGCGGGGGAAGGATCCTACAATGAGCAGTACTTC.

A few counts support this clonotype. The V call is TRBV7-2, the J call TRBJ2-4; D is tentatively TRBD1 or TRBD2 (5 bases each). The J call could be wrong; TRBJ2-5 is a better fit for the DNA end. Germline CDR1 is SGHTA and CDR2 is FQGNSA. This CDR3 comprises 19 residues. The CDR3, as DNA: TGTGCCAGCAGCTTAGGGGGGTGGAGAGCGGTAGTAAACCAAGAGACCCAGTACTTC. It is translated as CASSLGGWRAVVNQETQYF.

This chain connects TRBV7-2 to TRBJ2-4; TRBD2 might be the D (6 bases). The CDR3 runs 16 residues. CDR1 and CDR2 from the germline V gene are SGHTA and FQGNSA. Between the trimmed V and J ends, which lost 3 bases and 5 bases, there was a span of 17 bases. CDR3 sequence reads: CASSLGGRGGQNIQYF. The CDR3 DNA sequence: TGTGCCAGCAGCTTGGGGGGACGGGGAGGACAAAACATTCAGTACTTC.

The chain is built from TRBV5-1 and TRBJ2-3; TRBD1 might be the D (5 bases). The CDR3 is 15 residues long. V lost 1 base and J 10 bases, leaving 19 bases between the germline ends. Germline V CDR1 and CDR2: SGHRS, YFSETQ. CDR3 residues: CASSLKITAGSSQYF. The CDR3 DNA reads as TGCGCCAGCAGCTTGAAGATCACGGCAGGGTCGTCGCAGTATTTT. Drawing the rest from reference TRBV5-1 and TRBJ2-3, the complete variable domain is KAGVTQTPRYLIKTRGQQVTLSCSPISGHRSVSWYQQTPGQGLQFLFEYFSETQRNKGNFPGRFSGRQFSNSRSEMNVSTLELGDSALYLCASSLKITAGSSQYFGPGTRLTVL.

The J gene is TRBJ2-4, the V gene TRBV3-1, with TRBD2 matching 7 bases. CDR3 length: 15 residues. Trimming at V came to 1 base and at J to 3 bases, leaving 3 bases not matched to a gene. The germline V gene encodes CDR1 LGHDT and CDR2 YNNKEL (reference sequence). The CDR3 DNA follows: TGTGCCAGCAGCCAAGCGGGGGGAAGCAAAAACATTCAGTACTTC. Protein: CASSQAGGSKNIQYF.